Detailed here is one T cell receptor beta chain. Its specificity is unknown. CDR1 is SGDLS, CDR2 YYNGEE, per germline. The CDR3 contains 14 residues. V gave up 0 bases and J gave up 5 bases, with 10 bases separating them. This specimen belongs to a study of Ad26.COV2.S vaccination and SARS-CoV-2 variants. Study-level information: Participants got Ad26.COV2.S intramuscularly, once or twice 56 days apart.

The treatment is: about 20 received Ad26.COV2.S at low or high dose, single or two shots; about 5 received placebo; per-sample allocation not given. At day 63 after the first vaccine or placebo injection, samples were drawn. The study's findings and limits: Substantial response breadth was reportedly seen for spike-specific CD8+ and CD4+ T cells after vaccination.

Assay used: immunoSEQ multiplex PCR; TCRdb lists only in-frame clones, some missing. The data hold around 450,000 clones, with 80% to 95% observed a single time. This specimen was peripheral blood, taken in a trial of Ad26.COV2.S vaccine versus placebo. This receptor was identified in a person between 18 and 65 years old who received the Ad26.COV2.S COVID-19 vaccine or a placebo. The rearrangement joins TRBV9 to TRBJ2-3, with D possibly TRBD2 on 5 matching bases. This CDR3 reads CASSVEGSGDTQYF. The DNA for the CDR3 is TGTGCCAGCAGCGTAGAAGGGAGTGGAGATACGCAGTATTTT.